Presented here are 3 T cell receptor beta chains from one specimen sequenced in a study of blood T cell repertoires in COVID-19. Assay: immunoSEQ multiplex PCR; the TCRdb copy retains only in-frame clones and omits some. The table shows nearly 70,000 clones, with about 85% occurring only once. The sample taken for sequencing was peripheral blood. The receptors derive from a woman aged 45 to 65 with COVID-19, enrolled during active disease.

J is TRBJ2-1 and V is TRBV7-2; no firm D call. This CDR3 region has 12 residues. The V and J ends lost 2 bases and 9 bases respectively, with 8 bases between them. CDR1 and CDR2 (germline): SGHTA, FQGNSA. The CDR3 loop is CASSLLESEQFF. CDR3 nucleotides: TGTGCCAGCAGCTTATTGGAGAGTGAGCAGTTCTTC.

V is TRBV2 and J is TRBJ1-6; the match to TRBD1 covers 8 bases. With 0 bases clipped from V and 5 bases from J, the junction kept 6 bases outside the gene matches. This CDR3 comprises 17 residues. Germline CDR1 reads SNHLY; CDR2 reads FYNNEI. For the CDR3, the DNA is TGTGCCAGCAGTGAAGCCGCAGGGGGCGCAAATAATTCACCCCTCCACTTT. Its protein product is CASSEAAGGANNSPLHF.

In this sample, this clone turned up once. The rearrangement links TRBV14 to TRBJ2-4; possibly TRBD2 for D (7 bases). The germline V and J ends were trimmed by 4 bases and 9 bases, with 16 bases remaining between them. CDR1 and CDR2 (germline): SGHDN, FVKESK. This CDR3 is 14 amino acids long. As DNA, the CDR3 is TGTGCCAGCAGCCCACAGGGAGGGGGGAGCATTCAGTACTTC. It codes for CASSPQGGGSIQYF. Variable domain in full (rest from reference TRBV14 and TRBJ2-4): EAGVTQFPSHSVIEKGQTVTLRCDPISGHDNLYWYRRVMGKEIKFLLHFVKESKQDESGMPNNRFLAERTGGTYSTLKVQPAELEDSGVYFCASSPQGGGSIQYFGAGTRLSVL.